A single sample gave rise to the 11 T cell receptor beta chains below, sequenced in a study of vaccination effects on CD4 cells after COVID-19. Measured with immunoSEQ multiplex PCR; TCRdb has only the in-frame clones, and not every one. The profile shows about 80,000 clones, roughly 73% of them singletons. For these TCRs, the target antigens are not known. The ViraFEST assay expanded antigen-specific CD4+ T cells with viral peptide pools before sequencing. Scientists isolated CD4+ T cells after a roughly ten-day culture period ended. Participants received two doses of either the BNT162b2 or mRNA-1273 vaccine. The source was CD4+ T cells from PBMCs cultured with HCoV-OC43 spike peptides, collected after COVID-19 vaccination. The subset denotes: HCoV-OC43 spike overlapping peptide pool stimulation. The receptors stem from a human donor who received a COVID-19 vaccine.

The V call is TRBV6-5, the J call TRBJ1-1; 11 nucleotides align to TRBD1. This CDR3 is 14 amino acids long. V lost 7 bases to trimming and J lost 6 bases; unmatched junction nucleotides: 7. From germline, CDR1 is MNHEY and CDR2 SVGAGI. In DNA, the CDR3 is TGTGCCAGCAAGGGACAGGGGGAGGAGGCTGAAGCTTTCTTT. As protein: CASKGQGEEAEAFF.

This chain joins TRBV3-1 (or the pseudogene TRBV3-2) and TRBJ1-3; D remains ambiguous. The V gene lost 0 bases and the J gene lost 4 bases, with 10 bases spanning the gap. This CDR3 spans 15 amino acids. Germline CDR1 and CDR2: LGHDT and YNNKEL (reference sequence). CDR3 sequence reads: CASSQDMSTGNTIYF. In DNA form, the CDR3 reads TGTGCCAGCAGCCAAGATATGTCCACCGGAAACACCATATATTTT.

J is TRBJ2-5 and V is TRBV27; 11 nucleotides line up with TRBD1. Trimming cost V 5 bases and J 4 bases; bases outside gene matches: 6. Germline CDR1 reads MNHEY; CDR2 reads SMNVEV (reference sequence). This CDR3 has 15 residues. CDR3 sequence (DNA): TGTGCCAGCAGTGAATCCGGGACAGGGGGAGAGACCCAGTACTTC. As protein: CASSESGTGGETQYF.

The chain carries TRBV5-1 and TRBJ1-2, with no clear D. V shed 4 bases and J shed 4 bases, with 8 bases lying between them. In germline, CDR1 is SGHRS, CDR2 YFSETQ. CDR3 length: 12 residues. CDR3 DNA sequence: TGCGCCAGCAGCCCTTATACCTATGGCTACACCTTC. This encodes CASSPYTYGYTF.

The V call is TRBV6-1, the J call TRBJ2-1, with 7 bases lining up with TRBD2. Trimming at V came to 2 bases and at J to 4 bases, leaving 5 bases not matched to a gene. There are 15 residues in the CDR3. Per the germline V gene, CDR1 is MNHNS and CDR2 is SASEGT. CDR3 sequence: CASSEMASGYNEQFF. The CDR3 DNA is TGTGCCAGCAGTGAAATGGCTAGCGGATACAATGAGCAGTTCTTC.

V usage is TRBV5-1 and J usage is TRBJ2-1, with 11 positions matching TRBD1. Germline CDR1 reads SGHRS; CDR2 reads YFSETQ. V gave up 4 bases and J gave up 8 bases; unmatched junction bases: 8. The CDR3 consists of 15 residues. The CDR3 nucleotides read TGCGCCAGCAGCGCCCGGACAGGGGGCAGGGATGAGCAGTTCTTC. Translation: CASSARTGGRDEQFF.

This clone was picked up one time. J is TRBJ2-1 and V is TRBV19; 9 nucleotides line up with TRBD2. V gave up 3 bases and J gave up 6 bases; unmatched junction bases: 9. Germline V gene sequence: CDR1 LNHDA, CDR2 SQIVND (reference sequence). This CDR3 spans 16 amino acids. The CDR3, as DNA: TGTGCCAGTAGTATGATTCCAGGACTAGCGCTCAATGAGCAGTTCTTC. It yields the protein CASSMIPGLALNEQFF.

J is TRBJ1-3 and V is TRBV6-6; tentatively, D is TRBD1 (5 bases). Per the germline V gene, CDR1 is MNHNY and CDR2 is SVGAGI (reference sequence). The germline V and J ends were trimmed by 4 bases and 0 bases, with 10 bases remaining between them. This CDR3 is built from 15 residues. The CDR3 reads CASSSRQSSGNTIYF. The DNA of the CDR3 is TGTGCCAGCAGTTCCAGACAGAGCTCTGGAAACACCATATATTTT.

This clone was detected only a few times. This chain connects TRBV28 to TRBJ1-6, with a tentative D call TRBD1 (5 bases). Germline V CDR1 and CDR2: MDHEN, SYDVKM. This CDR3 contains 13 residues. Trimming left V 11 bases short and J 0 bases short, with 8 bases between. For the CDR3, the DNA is TGTGCCTCGAGGGGCTCCTATAATTCACCCCTCCACTTT. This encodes CASRGSYNSPLHF.

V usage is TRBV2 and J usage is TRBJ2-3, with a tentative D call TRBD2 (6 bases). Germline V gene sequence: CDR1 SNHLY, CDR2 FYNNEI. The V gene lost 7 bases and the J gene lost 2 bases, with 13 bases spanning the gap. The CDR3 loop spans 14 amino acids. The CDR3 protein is CASKEGTYTDTQYF. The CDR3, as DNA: TGTGCCAGCAAAGAGGGGACTTACACAGATACGCAGTATTTT.

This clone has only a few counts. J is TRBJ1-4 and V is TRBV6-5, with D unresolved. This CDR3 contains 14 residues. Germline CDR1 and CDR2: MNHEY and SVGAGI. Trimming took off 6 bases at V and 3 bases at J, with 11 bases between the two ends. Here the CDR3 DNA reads TGTGCCAGCAGATTCATGCAGGCTAATGAAAAACTGTTTTTT. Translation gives CASRFMQANEKLFF.